Reported below is one T cell receptor (beta chain). This sample is drawn from a study of cytotoxic CD8 clonotypes in ibrutinib-treated CLL. Repertoires were generated with immunoSEQ multiplex PCR, while TCRdb's copy carries only in-frame clones and drops some. The sample has 150,000 to 200,000 clones; 55% to 85% are singletons. This CDR3 is 14 amino acids long. V was pared by 2 bases and J by 5 bases, with 11 bases between. Germline loops: CDR1 SGHRS, CDR2 YFSETQ. The source material was PBMCs, sampled after 24 months of ibrutinib treatment. The J gene is TRBJ1-5, the V gene TRBV5-1; a weak D match, TRBD1 (5 bases). The source of this sequence is a human donor with chronic lymphocytic leukemia. Written as DNA, the CDR3 is TGCGCCAGCAGCTTCATGGGGGTCGATCAGCCCCAGCATTTT. Its translation: CASSFMGVDQPQHF.